This TCR beta chain was captured by sequencing in a study of radiotherapy plus CTLA-4 blockade in lung cancer. Across the study: Objective response was observed in over 15% of patients, and disease control in approximately 30%. The study, taken as a whole, reports: Clones of tumor-derived TCRs expanded in blood after radiotherapy plus ipilimumab.

Focal radiation with ipilimumab CTLA-4 blockade was given to patients with chemo-refractory metastatic non-small-cell lung cancer. With regard to this clone: The antigen is unknown.

The CDR3 has 15 amino acids. The V and J ends lost 8 bases and 1 base respectively, with 16 bases between them. Germline-derived CDR1 and CDR2 are MNHNS and SASEGT. TCRdb's copy holds only in-frame clones and misses some; the assay was immunoSEQ multiplex PCR. The profile shows 70,000 to 90,000 clones, 78% of them singletons. The clonotype comes from a human donor with non-small cell lung cancer whose response to radiotherapy plus ipilimumab could not be evaluated. Some clones in this sample may be carry-over from other donors' samples. The gene calls are TRBV6-1 and TRBJ2-3; the D is unclear. The starting material was peripheral blood, obtained from a patient treated with radiotherapy plus ipilimumab. For the CDR3, the DNA is TGTGCCAGCTGCCGGCTAGTTCGGGGCACAGATACGCAGTATTTT. Its protein is CASCRLVRGTDTQYF.